The 12 T cell receptor beta chains in this list originate from one sample, sequenced in a study of regulatory T cells in long-lasting Graves disease. Building of the TCR beta libraries involved iRepertoire HTBI primers and Arm-PCR of CDR3 regions. TCRdb redid the calling of the multiplex PCR reads with MiXCR, one entry per CDR3 protein. The top ten clones hold 20% to 25% of a sample with 350,000 to 550,000 distinct CDR3 sequences, 15% to 20% of them seen once. The time point was: newly diagnosed GD, antithyroid drugs for less than 3 months. The TCR library was made from RNA extracted from PBMCs. These data were also reused for a study on T cells in Graves' hyperthyroidism and ophthalmopathy.

This sample comprised peripheral blood mononuclear cells (PBMCs), obtained at new diagnosis, from a patient treated with antithyroid drugs. The receptors come from a woman under 30 with Graves disease.

J is TRBJ1-3 and V is TRBV3-1; D unresolved. The CDR3 loop spans 13 amino acids. Germline loops: CDR1 LGHDT, CDR2 YNNKEL (reference sequence). V lost 1 base, J lost 6 bases, and 7 bases lay in between. The chain's CDR3 is CASSQGQVNTIYF. The CDR3 nucleotides read TGTGCCAGCAGCCAAGGCCAGGTAAACACCATATATTTT.

At least ten counts were recorded for this clonotype. The CDR3 coding sequence is TGTGCCAGCAGTTTTCCGGCTAGCGGCCACAATGAGCAGTTCTTC. This encodes CASSFPASGHNEQFF. V is TRBV28 and J is TRBJ2-1; TRBD2 matches 7 bases. The V gene end was trimmed by 3 bases and the J gene end by 5 bases; junction bases not matched to a gene: 7. Germline loops: CDR1 MDHEN, CDR2 SYDVKM. This CDR3 has 15 amino acids.

This clonotype was counted at least ten times. The genes are TRBV28 and TRBJ1-1, with 7 bases that match TRBD1. V lost 6 bases and J lost 6; bases outside the gene matches: 4. Germline V gene lookup returns CDR1 MDHEN and CDR2 SYDVKM. The CDR3 has 12 residues. The CDR3 here is CASRTGLSEAFF. CDR3 sequence (DNA): TGTGCCAGCAGGACAGGGCTGTCTGAAGCTTTCTTT.

This clonotype was seen repeatedly, ten times or more. V and J are TRBV7-2 and TRBJ2-5, with TRBD1 matching 11 bases. The length of the CDR3 is 15 residues. The J segment lost 5 bases and the V segment lost 0 bases, leaving 2 bases of the junction unmatched. The germline V gene has CDR1 SGHTA and CDR2 FQGNSA. CDR3 amino acids: CASSLAGQGVETQYF. The CDR3 region has the DNA TGTGCCAGCAGCTTAGCGGGACAGGGGGTTGAGACCCAGTACTTC.

The CDR3 bases are TGTGCCAGCAGGACGGCCGGGACAGTGCACACCGGGGAGCTGTTTTTT. Amino acid sequence: CASRTAGTVHTGELFF. The chain has TRBV12-3 or TRBV12-4 and TRBJ2-2; 7 bases fit TRBD1. Unmatched junction bases numbered 10, after V lost 6 bases and J lost 3 bases. The CDR3 sequence is 16 residues long.

This clonotype was picked up a small number of times. This chain joins TRBV12-3 or TRBV12-4 and TRBJ2-7; tentative D call: TRBD1 (5 bases). V shed 6 bases and J shed 3 bases, with 27 bases lying between them. This CDR3 region has 18 residues. CDR3 residues: CASSWQGPLGHLFYEQYF. DNA for the CDR3: TGTGCCAGCAGCTGGCAGGGCCCTCTAGGACATCTCTTCTACGAGCAGTACTTC.

The gene calls are TRBV10-2 and TRBJ2-7; TRBD2 agrees at 13 bases. Germline CDR1 WSHSY, CDR2 SAAADI. CDR3 length: 17 amino acids. Trimming took 7 bases from V and 2 from J; bases not matched to a gene: 11. The CDR3 DNA is TGCGCCAGCACCCCGACTAGCGGGAGGACAACTCCCTACGAGCAGTACTTC. Its protein product is CASTPTSGRTTPYEQYF.

This clonotype was found a few times. The chain carries TRBV4-2 and TRBJ2-1, with 10 bases aligning to TRBD2. The CDR3 contains 15 residues. Germline lookup yields CDR1 LGHNA and CDR2 YNFKEQ. The trim removed 0 bases at V and 7 bases at J, leaving 3 bases unmatched. CDR3 coding DNA: TGTGCCAGCAGCCAAGAACTAGCGGGAAAGAATGAGCAGTTCTTC. Translated, it gives CASSQELAGKNEQFF.

A few counts support this clonotype. The chain carries TRBV12-3 or TRBV12-4 and TRBJ2-1; 7 bases match TRBD2. Unmatched junction bases numbered 2, after V lost 4 bases and J lost 2 bases. The CDR3 spans 14 residues. This chain's CDR3 is CASSSAGPYNEQFF. The CDR3 DNA is TGTGCCAGCAGTTCAGCGGGACCCTACAATGAGCAGTTCTTC.

The V and J genes are TRBV5-1 and TRBJ2-5, with 13 bases fitting TRBD2. The CDR3 loop spans 18 amino acids. With 2 bases clipped from V and 4 bases from J, the junction kept 11 bases outside the gene matches. CDR1 is SGHRS, CDR2 YFSETQ, per germline. The CDR3 sequence is CASSFDPTSGRSGETQYF. The CDR3 DNA reads as TGCGCCAGCAGCTTCGACCCGACTAGCGGGAGGTCGGGAGAGACCCAGTACTTC.

Points on this clonotype: A much bigger clone sits one base away, suggesting this may be a read error. The V gene is TRBV27, the J gene TRBJ2-3, with no clear D. This CDR3 has 12 amino acids. Trimming removed 3 bases from V and 2 bases from J, with 3 bases in between. Germline assignment: CDR1 MNHEY and CDR2 SMNVEV (reference sequence). The CDR3 loop is CASSFHTDTQYF. CDR3 nucleotide sequence: TGTGCCAGCAGTTTTCACACAGATACGCAGTATTTT.

V and J are TRBV20-1 and TRBJ2-2, with 11 nucleotides matching TRBD2. The CDR3 is made up of 17 amino acids. The germline gives CDR1 DFQATT, CDR2 SNEGSKA (reference sequence). Trimming removed 5 bases from V and 3 bases from J; junction bases left unmatched: 11. The CDR3 sequence is CSAPIPLAGGYTGELFF. In DNA, the CDR3 is TGCAGTGCTCCGATACCCCTAGCGGGAGGCTACACCGGGGAGCTGTTTTTT.